The clone carrying this T cell receptor beta chain has ten or more counts. What was amplified from RNA transcripts were TCR beta CDR3 regions. Primed by the HTBI set, a first-round RT-PCR was run on the TCR CDR3. TCRdb passed the multiplex PCR reads through MiXCR, listing each CDR3 protein once. The table records roughly 350,000 distinct CDR3 sequences, approximately 14% of them present only once. This sample was included in a study of T cells in Graves' hyperthyroidism and ophthalmopathy. J gave up 6 bases and V 2 bases, and 5 bases lay outside the gene matches. CDR1 and CDR2 (germline): SGHDN, FVKESK. The CDR3 is made up of 14 amino acids.

The sample was blood. The clonotype was recovered from a woman aged 25 to 39 with Graves' ophthalmopathy. V usage is TRBV14 and J usage is TRBJ1-2; TRBD1 matches 8 bases. DNA of the CDR3: TGTGCCAGCAGCCAACGGACAGGGTGGAATGGCTACACCTTC. Protein sequence: CASSQRTGWNGYTF.